Each of the 11 T cell receptor beta chains below was sequenced from the same sample in a study of technical replicates of blood from a few donors. The repertoire was sequenced with immunoSEQ multiplex PCR; TCRdb's copy has only in-frame clones and lacks some. The table has roughly 93,000 clones, about 94% seen once. Sequenced input: T cells isolated from PBMCs. Receptors originate from a human donor in good health.

This clone was detected a few times. The gene calls are TRBV5-1 and TRBJ1-1; possibly TRBD1 for D (6 bases). Germline V gene data show CDR1 as SGHRS and CDR2 as YFSETQ. V lost 4 bases, J lost 5 bases, and 15 bases lay in between. The CDR3 totals 14 residues. The CDR3 here is CASSLGSQGTEAFF. The CDR3 coding sequence is TGCGCCAGCAGCCTCGGGTCACAGGGTACTGAAGCTTTCTTT.

CDR3 bases: TGTGCCAGCAGTGATCTCTGGGACAGGGATAATGAGCAGTTCTTC. This encodes CASSDLWDRDNEQFF. V is TRBV6-1 and J is TRBJ2-1; 9 bases match TRBD1. Losses at the gene ends were 3 bases for V and 7 bases for J; bases not matched to a gene: 7. The CDR3 runs to 15 residues. The V gene's germline CDR1 is MNHNS and CDR2 SASEGT.

The genes are TRBV15 and TRBJ2-1, with 8 bases lining up with TRBD2. The V gene's germline CDR1 is LNHNV and CDR2 YYDKDF (reference sequence). The CDR3 has 13 amino acids. Unmatched junction bases numbered 4, after V lost 2 bases and J lost 10 bases. The CDR3 DNA follows: TGTGCCACCAGCAGATTAGCGGGACGCGAGCAGTTCTTC. Its translation is CATSRLAGREQFF.

This chain uses TRBV10-1 with TRBJ2-1, with TRBD2 matching 8 bases. V dropped 4 bases and J dropped 15; count of bases not matched to a gene: 11. This CDR3 is 13 amino acids long. Germline V gives CDR1 WNHNN, CDR2 SYGVQD (reference sequence). CDR3 protein: CASSVVGGASVFF. The CDR3 nucleotides read TGCGCCAGCAGTGTTGTCGGGGGGGCCTCGGTGTTCTTC.

This sequence joins TRBV25-1 and TRBJ1-4; the D gene is possibly TRBD1 (5 bases). V was shortened by 1 base and J by 7 bases, with 13 bases between the two germline ends. This CDR3 is 15 amino acids long. Germline-derived CDR1 and CDR2 are MGHDK and SYGVNS. The CDR3 here is CASSESQGVGEKLFF. CDR3 bases: TGTGCCAGCAGTGAATCTCAGGGTGTGGGTGAAAAACTGTTTTTT. Filled out from reference TRBV25-1 and TRBJ1-4, the complete variable domain reads EADIYQTPRYLVIGTGKKITLECSQTMGHDKMYWYQQDPGMELHLIHYSYGVNSTEKGDLSSESTVSRIRTEHFPLTLESARPSHTSQYLCASSESQGVGEKLFFGSGTQLSVL.

The rearrangement uses TRBV11-2 and TRBJ1-1; no reliable D call. From germline, CDR1 is SGHAT and CDR2 FQNNGV. Trimming left V 3 bases short and J 4 bases short, with 12 bases between. CDR3 length equals 14 residues. DNA for the CDR3: TGTGCCAGCAGCTTGCGGAGTTCGCGCACTGAAGCTTTCTTT. It specifies CASSLRSSRTEAFF.

The V call is TRBV7-9, the J call TRBJ1-4, with 7 bases identical to TRBD1. The CDR3 runs to 18 residues. Per the germline V gene, CDR1 is SEHNR and CDR2 is FQNEAQ (reference sequence). Trimming took 1 base from V and 8 from J; bases not matched to a gene: 16. The CDR3 protein is CASSLEGGRGRLMEKLFF. The CDR3 DNA sequence: TGTGCCAGCAGCTTAGAAGGGGGCAGGGGACGACTAATGGAAAAACTGTTTTTT.

The gene calls are TRBV7-9 and TRBJ2-4; 9 bases align to TRBD1. Germline CDR1 is SEHNR and CDR2 is FQNEAQ (reference sequence). The CDR3 contains 16 residues. The junction had 8 bases not matched to a gene; V was cut back by 5 bases and J by 3 bases. CDR3 DNA: TGTGCCAGCAGCAAACGGGACAGGGAGAGCAAAAACATTCAGTACTTC. This gives the protein CASSKRDRESKNIQYF.

This clone has just one count. The rearrangement joins TRBV5-5 to TRBJ1-1; no clear D. Germline loops: CDR1 SGHKS, CDR2 YYEKEE (reference sequence). This CDR3 spans 14 amino acids. V dropped 4 bases and J dropped 4 bases, with 14 bases sitting between them. The CDR3 DNA is TGTGCCAGCAGCCTAGTAGCTCCGGGCACTGAAGCTTTCTTT. Encoded protein: CASSLVAPGTEAFF.

This sequence joins TRBV4-1 and TRBJ2-5, with D maybe TRBD1 (6 bases). Germline CDR1 reads MGHRA; CDR2 reads YSYEKL. The length of the CDR3 is 14 residues. V shed 4 bases and J shed 2 bases, with 11 bases lying between them. The CDR3 protein is CASSLPGQQETQYF. CDR3 in DNA: TGCGCCAGCAGCCTCCCAGGACAGCAAGAGACCCAGTACTTC.

The chain uses TRBV23-1 and TRBJ2-7; TRBD2 agrees at 16 bases. TRBV23-1 is an ORF for which the function is uncertain. The ends lost 1 base at V and 5 bases at J; junction bases unmatched: 17. The CDR3 is made up of 21 amino acids. CDR3 sequence (DNA): TGCGCCAGCAGTCAATTAAGGGTGGAGGGACTAGCGGGGGGGCCCTTGGACGAGCAGTACTTC. It specifies CASSQLRVEGLAGGPLDEQYF.